This T cell receptor beta chain was sequenced during a study of blood T cell repertoires in COVID-19. Background on the study: The samples span acute and convalescent COVID-19 from the United States, Italy and Spain. Sample material is recorded as cDNA or gDNA derived from T cells, B-cell-depleted T cells, or PBMCs.

Trimming took 5 bases from V and 6 from J; bases not matched to a gene: 8. Germline V gene lookup returns CDR1 KGHSH and CDR2 LQKENI. The CDR3 length is 15 residues. TCRdb keeps only in-frame clones here, not all; method: immunoSEQ multiplex PCR. The table includes 85,000 to 90,000 clones, approximately 86% detected once. Material: peripheral blood. The gene calls are TRBV18 and TRBJ2-1; 9 nucleotides line up with TRBD2. The sequence was obtained from a man aged 80 or over with active or convalescent COVID-19. Written as DNA, the CDR3 is TGTGCCAGCTCAGATGGTGGACTAGCGTCCAATGAGCAGTTCTTC. It is translated as CASSDGGLASNEQFF.